This T cell receptor (beta chain) came from a study of blood T cell repertoires in COVID-19 (dated by TCRdb to the early 2020s). General notes on the study: Collaborator samples came from the United States, Italy and Spain and covered acute and convalescent phases of COVID-19. The material from the prospective study consisted of cDNA or gDNA derived from T cells, B-cell-depleted T cells, or PBMCs. Subjects who had been exposed to COVID-19, were actively infected with it, or had recovered from it provided the deeply sampled blood TCRbeta repertoires that made up the dataset. A freely available public database, intended as a resource for researchers studying the immune response to SARS-CoV-2, is where the repertoires were released. Samples came from the ongoing ImmuneRACE study (first 160 participants) plus 1,254 subjects from 6 global collaborators. Nearly every sample came with metadata listing a de-identified subject ID, COVID-19 status, age in years and sex. Where available, HLA class I and class II types were obtained from metadata supplied by the sample provider rather than from assay-based typing.

In regard to this clone: Its antigen specificity is not known. The input lacks base qualities; no much larger clone sits a single base away.

Points the paper makes about the study in general: Clinical and demographic metadata were provided uncurated, with the amount varying by source and participant.

TCRbeta CDR3 regions were amplified from genomic DNA using the immunoSEQ Assay, a bias-controlled multiplex PCR. The source study handled its data this way. The number of nucleated cells in each sample was estimated by amplification of reference gene primers within the assay. Sequence reads were collapsed and filtered to measure the absolute abundance of every unique TCRbeta CDR3 rearrangement. For each sample, productive Simpson clonality was calculated as the square root of Simpson's diversity index over productive rearrangements. TCRdb re-hosts the immuneACCESS table, in-frame sequences only. Its copies lack some clones; in the studies checked, an unresolved V gene accounts for under half of them, and the cause for the rest is not known. V and J calls and clone size are given by that table; D and trimming were obtained from the DNA. In this sample the table shows 50,000 to 65,000 clones, about 83% of which occur a single time. Of the sample, around 6.6% falls within the top ten clones.

After removal of 4 bases from V and 6 bases from J, the junction retains 12 bases not matched to a gene. Sequences ENHRY (CDR1) and SYGVKD (CDR2) are obtained from the germline V gene. The CDR3 goes from the cysteine to the phenylalanine over 16 residues. Only the CDR3 region is kept as DNA, spanning 48 bases read in frame from base 1. The collaborating institutions used their own protocols to collect whole blood in K2EDTA tubes. For TCRbeta analysis, collaborators shipped samples in one of three forms: frozen whole blood, isolated PBMCs, or DNA extracted from either of those sample types. This TCR derives from a human donor in a cohort sampled during active COVID-19. Material: peripheral blood. This sequence uses TRBV10-3 and TRBJ2-3; TRBD2 aligns with 8 central bases. The CDR3 is CAISGRGARSLDTQYF. The DNA reads as follows: TGTGCCATCAGTGGGCGGGGGGCCAGGTCTCTGGATACGCAGTATTTT.